This paragraph covers one TCR beta chain sequence. Its antigen is unknown. Aged 18 to 65, the patients had hyperthyroidism that was newly diagnosed and had lasted under 2 months. The authors obtained PBMCs from 7.5 to 10 ml of fresh peripheral blood. This CDR3 comprises 15 residues. Germline V lookup: CDR1 MDHEN, CDR2 SYDVKM. V gave up 4 bases and J gave up 8 bases; unmatched junction bases: 8. The data were taken from a study of T cells in Graves' hyperthyroidism and ophthalmopathy. Overall study: Peripheral blood samples were taken at initial diagnosis, prior to any treatment. Study observations and caveats: Blood samples included most of the expanded thyroid clonotypes exceeding 0.001.

There were TCR beta CDR3 regions amplified from RNA transcripts. Carried out on the TCR CDR3, a first-round RT-PCR used the HTBI primer set. TCRdb called the multiplex PCR reads again in MiXCR, with one record for every CDR3 protein. The sample shows about 320,000 distinct CDR3 sequences, approximately 16% of them seen only once. Sequencing was carried out using blood. The sequence was collected from a young man with Graves' hyperthyroidism. The genes are TRBV28 and TRBJ1-4, with 9 bases lining up with TRBD1. CDR3 DNA sequence: TGTGCCAGCAGTTATTCCGGGACAGGGCAAGAAAAACTGTTTTTT. This codes for CASSYSGTGQEKLFF.